The source of this T cell receptor beta chain is a study of T cell changes during pregnancy in multiple sclerosis. The assay was immunoSEQ multiplex PCR, and TCRdb's table has in-frame clones only and misses some. Of about 38,000 clones in the sample, over 90% are singletons; the top ten hold 0.35% to 0.45%. V lost 4 bases and J 5 bases, leaving 19 bases between the germline ends. Germline V lookup: CDR1 SGHDT, CDR2 YYEEEE. This CDR3 contains 16 residues. The source of this sequence is a female donor in good health, enrolled as a control in a pregnancy study. The sample consisted of CD4+ T cells from peripheral blood mononuclear cells, taken after pregnancy. The chain joins TRBV5-6 to TRBJ1-5; possible D gene TRBD1, 5 bases. The CDR3 DNA follows: TGTGCCAGCAGCGGGGGGACGGGGGATATCCATCAGCCCCAGCATTTT. Translating it yields CASSGGTGDIHQPQHF.